Below, 28 T cell receptor beta chains from the same sample are listed, as sequenced in a study of blood T cell repertoires in COVID-19. Profiled with immunoSEQ multiplex PCR; TCRdb holds only in-frame clones, not every one. In the table there are around 120,000 clones, less than 85% of which are singletons. Sequenced sample: peripheral blood. All receptors come from a man in his 70s with active or convalescent COVID-19.

This clone has just a few counts. The chain couples TRBV19 to TRBJ1-2, with 7 bases matching TRBD1. The germline V gene has CDR1 LNHDA and CDR2 SQIVND (reference sequence). The CDR3 length is 13 residues. V dropped 7 bases and J dropped 8; count of bases not matched to a gene: 10. The CDR3 nucleotides are TGTGCCAGTATTGGACAGGAGGCGGAGGGCTACACCTTC. Protein product: CASIGQEAEGYTF.

The chain joins TRBV12-5 to TRBJ2-7, with D possibly matching TRBD1 (5 bases). CDR3 size: 19 residues. Germline V gene lookup returns CDR1 LGHNT and CDR2 FRNRAP. Trimming took 4 bases from V and 0 from J, leaving 25 bases between them. The CDR3 spells CASGSLLSQGSSFSYEQYF. The DNA of the CDR3 is TGTGCTAGTGGTTCCCTCCTCTCCCAGGGATCCTCCTTCTCCTACGAGCAGTACTTC.

The V call is TRBV7-9, the J call TRBJ2-5, with a weak D call TRBD2 (7 bases). The germline V gene encodes CDR1 SEHNR and CDR2 FQNEAQ (reference sequence). Deletions cut 3 bases from V and 7 bases from J, with 15 bases between. CDR3 length equals 14 residues. CDR3 sequence reads: CASSFPERGGTQYF. DNA for the CDR3: TGTGCCAGCAGCTTTCCTGAGAGGGGGGGGACCCAGTACTTC.

The V call is TRBV6-5, the J call TRBJ2-1; possibly TRBD2 for D (6 bases). The CDR3 is made up of 15 amino acids. Germline V lookup: CDR1 MNHEY, CDR2 SVGAGI. Trimming stripped 5 bases from V and 6 bases from J, with 17 bases between. This CDR3 reads CASSNGGAWANEQFF. The CDR3 coding sequence is TGTGCCAGCAGTAACGGGGGAGCCTGGGCCAATGAGCAGTTCTTC.

The chain joins TRBV19 to TRBJ1-6; TRBD1 matches at 11 bases. The CDR3 contains 17 residues. CDR1 LNHDA and CDR2 SQIVND come from the germline V gene (reference sequence). V lost 3 bases and J lost 3; bases outside the gene matches: 4. The CDR3, as DNA: TGTGCCAGTAGTATTGCTGGGACAGGGGGCTATAATTCACCCCTCCACTTT. Protein sequence: CASSIAGTGGYNSPLHF.

V is TRBV3-1 (or the pseudogene TRBV3-2) and J is TRBJ1-6, with TRBD1 matching 7 bases. Germline values: CDR1 LGHDT, CDR2 YNNKEL (reference sequence). The CDR3 runs to 15 residues. Trimming removed 4 bases from V and 5 bases from J; junction bases left unmatched: 5. CDR3 sequence reads: CASSLEDRDNSPLHF. Written as DNA, the CDR3 is TGTGCCAGCAGCCTCGAAGACAGGGATAATTCACCCCTCCACTTT.

The chain has TRBV11-2 and TRBJ1-2, with D hard to call. The CDR3 consists of 13 residues. With 5 bases removed from V and 8 bases from J, the gap between germline ends came to 15 bases. Germline lookup yields CDR1 SGHAT and CDR2 FQNNGV. The CDR3 sequence is CASSTTAPWGYTF. As DNA, the CDR3 is TGTGCCAGCAGCACCACAGCTCCTTGGGGCTACACCTTC.

The V call is TRBV6-6, the J call TRBJ1-1; 7 bases agree with TRBD1. This CDR3 region has 14 residues. J was trimmed by 0 bases and V by 6 bases; bases with no gene match: 4. Germline V gene data show CDR1 as MNHNY and CDR2 as SVGAGI (reference sequence). The CDR3 loop reads CASRPGGLNTEAFF. Written as DNA, the CDR3 is TGTGCCAGCAGACCAGGGGGTTTGAACACTGAAGCTTTCTTT.

This chain joins TRBV10-1 and TRBJ2-3; 7 nucleotides match TRBD2. V dropped 4 bases and J dropped 1; count of bases not matched to a gene: 5. Germline CDR1 reads WNHNN; CDR2 reads SYGVQD (reference sequence). The length of the CDR3 is 15 residues. CDR3 nucleotide sequence: TGCGCCAGCAGTGCTTGGAGCGGGGGCACAGATACGCAGTATTTT. This codes for CASSAWSGGTDTQYF.

The rearrangement links TRBV7-2 to TRBJ2-7, with D maybe TRBD1 (6 bases). Germline-derived CDR1 and CDR2 are SGHTA and FQGNSA. This CDR3 is built from 13 residues. V lost 7 bases and J lost 0, with 10 bases in between. CDR3 protein: CASTTGNSYEQYF. The CDR3 DNA reads as TGTGCCAGCACTACAGGGAACTCCTACGAGCAGTACTTC.

The rearrangement joins TRBV6-6 to TRBJ2-7; TRBD2 matches at 9 bases. CDR3 length equals 16 residues. Germline V lookup: CDR1 MNHNY, CDR2 SVGAGI (reference sequence). Losses at the gene ends were 2 bases for V and 3 bases for J; bases not matched to a gene: 8. The CDR3: CASSYPGRGGGYEQYF. The DNA for the CDR3 is TGTGCCAGCAGTTACCCAGGGCGGGGGGGAGGCTACGAGCAGTACTTC.

The chain combines TRBV4-1 with TRBJ2-3, with 9 bases lining up with TRBD1. J gave up 8 bases and V 4 bases, and 1 base lay outside the gene matches. CDR1 is MGHRA and CDR2 is YSYEKL in the germline V gene. The CDR3 loop spans 12 amino acids. CDR3 nucleotides: TGCGCCAGCAGCCTACAGGGGGCTACGCAGTATTTT. The encoded protein is CASSLQGATQYF.

V is TRBV7-9 and J is TRBJ2-1, with 11 nucleotides matching TRBD2. Germline values: CDR1 SEHNR, CDR2 FQNEAQ (reference sequence). This CDR3 has 14 amino acids. J was trimmed by 7 bases and V by 5 bases; bases with no gene match: 4. The CDR3 region has the DNA TGTGCCAGCAGCAGGACTAGCGGGTATAATGAGCAGTTCTTC. Its protein is CASSRTSGYNEQFF.

The chain couples TRBV30 to TRBJ1-6, with D perhaps TRBD1 (6 bases). The CDR3 is 14 residues long. Germline assignment: CDR1 GTSNPN and CDR2 SVGIG (reference sequence). V shed 4 bases and J shed 2 bases, with 9 bases lying between them. CDR3 in amino acids: CAWTGETYNSPLHF. The CDR3 coding sequence is TGTGCCTGGACAGGGGAGACCTATAATTCACCCCTCCACTTT.

The rearrangement joins TRBV3-1 (or the pseudogene TRBV3-2) to TRBJ1-1, with TRBD1 as a possible D gene (5 bases). Germline assignment: CDR1 LGHDT and CDR2 YNNKEL (reference sequence). The CDR3 contains 12 residues. Between the trimmed V and J ends, which lost 4 bases and 10 bases, there was a span of 13 bases. Here the CDR3 reads CASSLLGVGAFF. For the CDR3, the DNA is TGTGCCAGCAGCCTTCTAGGGGTGGGAGCTTTCTTT.

This clone was observed once. The genes are TRBV30 and TRBJ2-3; 10 bases align to TRBD1. Germline-derived CDR1 and CDR2 are GTSNPN and SVGIG (reference sequence). With V trimmed by 4 bases and J by 0 bases, 7 bases remained unmatched. The CDR3 loop spans 16 amino acids. The CDR3 DNA follows: TGTGCCTGGACTACCGGGACAGGGGCGAGCACAGATACGCAGTATTTT. Protein sequence: CAWTTGTGASTDTQYF.

The chain uses TRBV2 and TRBJ1-6; no clear D. The CDR3 runs to 12 residues. CDR1 and CDR2 (germline): SNHLY, FYNNEI. Between the trimmed V and J ends, which lost 8 bases and 9 bases, there was a span of 11 bases. The CDR3 region is CASSTSSSPLHF. For the CDR3, the DNA is TGTGCCAGCTCAACCTCCAGTTCACCCCTCCACTTT.

The V gene is TRBV7-2, the J gene TRBJ2-2; the D gene is possibly TRBD1 (5 bases). Deletions cut 4 bases from V and 0 bases from J, with 12 bases between. The germline gives CDR1 SGHTA, CDR2 FQGNSA. The CDR3 length is 16 residues. In DNA, the CDR3 is TGTGCCAGCAGCTACAGACAGTTCGCGAACACCGGGGAGCTGTTTTTT. Translation: CASSYRQFANTGELFF. Drawing the rest from reference TRBV7-2 and TRBJ2-2, the complete variable domain is GAGVSQSPSNKVTEKGKDVELRCDPISGHTALYWYRQSLGQGLEFLIYFQGNSAPDKSGLPSDRFSAERTGGSVSTLTIQRTQQEDSAVYLCASSYRQFANTGELFFGEGSRLTVL.

The V call is TRBV9, the J call TRBJ2-7; D may be TRBD1 (6 bases). Germline CDR1 is SGDLS and CDR2 is YYNGEE. This CDR3 has 15 amino acids. V was trimmed by 2 bases and J by 6 bases, leaving 18 bases between them. The CDR3, as DNA: TGTGCCAGCAGCGTCGGGACACCCCGAGCATCCGAGCAGTACTTC. Translated, it gives CASSVGTPRASEQYF.

The chain joins TRBV7-8 to TRBJ1-1; D gene ambiguous. Germline loops: CDR1 SGHVS, CDR2 FQNEAQ. The CDR3 loop spans 14 amino acids. Deletions cut 2 bases from V and 0 bases from J, with 7 bases between. CDR3 in DNA: TGTGCCAGCAGCTTAACCGAGCTGAACACTGAAGCTTTCTTT. It is translated as CASSLTELNTEAFF. Supplemented by reference TRBV7-8 and TRBJ1-1, the full variable domain reads GAGVSQSPRYKVAKRGQDVALRCDPISGHVSLFWYQQALGQGPEFLTYFQNEAQLDKSGLPSDRFFAERPEGSVSTLKIQRTQQEDSAVYLCASSLTELNTEAFFGQGTRLTVV.

This clone has just one count. The chain has TRBV20-1 and TRBJ1-1; TRBD1 agrees at 7 bases. Germline trimming cut 7 bases from V and 3 bases from J; bases unmatched to any gene: 2. CDR3 length: 11 amino acids. In germline, CDR1 is DFQATT, CDR2 SNEGSKA (reference sequence). CDR3 protein: CSEGADTEAFF. Here the CDR3 DNA reads TGCAGTGAGGGGGCGGACACTGAAGCTTTCTTT.

The J gene is TRBJ2-1, the V gene TRBV5-1; TRBD1 agrees at 7 bases. With 4 bases clipped from V and 6 bases from J, the junction kept 4 bases outside the gene matches. The CDR3 totals 13 residues. Germline V gene sequence: CDR1 SGHRS, CDR2 YFSETQ. The CDR3 DNA follows: TGCGCCAGCAGCATTGGACAGGCCAATGAGCAGTTCTTC. Protein: CASSIGQANEQFF.

The chain is built from TRBV4-2 and TRBJ1-3, with 9 bases fitting TRBD1. This CDR3 has 15 amino acids. V lost 7 bases, J lost 0 bases, and 4 bases stayed unmatched. Germline loops: CDR1 LGHNA, CDR2 YNFKEQ. The CDR3 spells CASTRDRASGNTIYF. CDR3 sequence (DNA): TGTGCCAGCACCCGGGACAGGGCCTCTGGAAACACCATATATTTT.

V is TRBV27 and J is TRBJ1-6; D is unresolved. CDR1 is MNHEY, CDR2 SMNVEV, per germline (reference sequence). The CDR3 sequence is 19 residues long. Trimming shortened V by 6 bases and J by 3 bases, and 24 bases separated the two germline ends. The CDR3 is CASRPSPRGGGDYNSPLHF. The DNA for the CDR3 is TGTGCCAGCAGACCTTCCCCTCGAGGAGGTGGGGACTATAATTCACCCCTCCACTTT.

V gene TRBV5-1 combines with J gene TRBJ2-7, with D unresolved. V gave up 1 base and J gave up 4 bases, with 9 bases separating them. The CDR3 extends over 13 amino acids. Germline V lookup: CDR1 SGHRS, CDR2 YFSETQ. CDR3 DNA sequence: TGCGCCAGCAGCTTGACGGTCAATTACGAGCAGTACTTC. Encoded protein: CASSLTVNYEQYF.

The chain couples TRBV5-5 to TRBJ2-3; 8 bases match TRBD2. V shed 1 base and J 2 bases; nucleotides not matched to a gene: 15. CDR1 is SGHKS and CDR2 is YYEKEE in the germline V gene (reference sequence). CDR3 length equals 19 residues. The CDR3: CASSLTGVPKRGYTDTQYF. The CDR3 DNA reads as TGTGCCAGCAGCTTGACAGGCGTTCCAAAGCGGGGGTACACAGATACGCAGTATTTT.

The table lists this clone with a count of one. The chain links TRBV6-6 to TRBJ1-5; TRBD1 is a possible D gene (5 bases). CDR1 is MNHNY and CDR2 is SVGAGI in the germline V gene (reference sequence). V lost 4 bases and J lost 7, with 14 bases in between. The CDR3 has 14 residues. The CDR3 here is CASSFLTERQPQHF. The CDR3 DNA sequence: TGTGCCAGCAGTTTCTTGACAGAGCGACAGCCCCAGCATTTT.

Remarks on this clone: This specimen includes other DNA sequences encoding the same CDR3. The chain employs TRBV2 and TRBJ1-5; 9 positions match TRBD1. The CDR3 runs 14 residues. Germline loops: CDR1 SNHLY, CDR2 FYNNEI. Trimming cost V 4 bases and J 2 bases; bases outside gene matches: 0. CDR3 sequence reads: CASSGQGGNQPQHF. The DNA for the CDR3 is TGTGCCAGCAGTGGACAGGGGGGCAATCAGCCCCAGCATTTT. Using reference TRBV2 and TRBJ1-5 for the parts outside the CDR3, the full variable domain is EPEVTQTPSHQVTQMGQEVILRCVPISNHLYFYWYRQILGQKVEFLVSFYNNEISEKSEIFDDQFSVERPDGSNFTLKIRSTKLEDSAMYFCASSGQGGNQPQHFGDGTRLSIL.